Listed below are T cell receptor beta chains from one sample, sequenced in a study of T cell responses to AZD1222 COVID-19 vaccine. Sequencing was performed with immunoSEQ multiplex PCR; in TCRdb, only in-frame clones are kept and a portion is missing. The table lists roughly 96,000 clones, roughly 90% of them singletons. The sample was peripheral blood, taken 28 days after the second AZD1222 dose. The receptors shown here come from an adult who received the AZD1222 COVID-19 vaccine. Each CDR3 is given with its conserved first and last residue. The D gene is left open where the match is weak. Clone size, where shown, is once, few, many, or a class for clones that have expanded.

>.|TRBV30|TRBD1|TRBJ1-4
TGTGCCTGGAGCGGACCCGGACAGGGGGATGAAAAACTGTTTTTT
CAWSGPGQGDEKLFF
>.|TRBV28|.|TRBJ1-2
TGTGCCAGCAGTCTCCGGCACTATGGCTACACCTTC
CASSLRHYGYTF
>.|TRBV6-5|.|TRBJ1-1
TGTGCCAGCAGTTGGACGGGGAACACTGAAGCTTTCTTT
CASSWTGNTEAFF
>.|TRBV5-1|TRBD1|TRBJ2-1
TGCGCCAGCAGCTTTGTGACAGGGAATGAGCAGTTCTTC
CASSFVTGNEQFF
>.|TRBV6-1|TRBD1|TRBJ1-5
TGTGCCAGCAGTGAACCGTACAGGGGGGATCAGCCCCAGCATTTT
CASSEPYRGDQPQHF
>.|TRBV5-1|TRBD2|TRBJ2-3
TGCGCCAGCAGCGCGACTAGCGGGAGGGCAGAGACGCAGTATTTT
CASSATSGRAETQYF
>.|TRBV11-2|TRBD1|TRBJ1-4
TGTGCCAGCAGCCCAGTCGACAGGGGCGCCGCAACTAATGAAAAACTGTTTTTT
CASSPVDRGAATNEKLFF
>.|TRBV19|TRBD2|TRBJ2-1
TGTGCCAGTACCGATCTCGGCGGGGGGACCTACAATGAGCAGTTCTTC
CASTDLGGGTYNEQFF
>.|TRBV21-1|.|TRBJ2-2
TGTGCCAGCAGCAAACCGGCCGAAACAGGGGGCGGCGGGGAGCTGTTTTTT
CASSKPAETGGGGELFF
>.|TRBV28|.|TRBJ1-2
TGTGCCAGCAGTTTTAGGGGGGGAGGACGTGGCTACACCTTC
CASSFRGGGRGYTF
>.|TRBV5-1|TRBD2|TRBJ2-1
TGCGCCAGCAGGCCCACTAGCGACTCCTACAATGAGCAGTTCTTC
CASRPTSDSYNEQFF
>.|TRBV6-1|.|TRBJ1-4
TGTGCCAGCAGTGAAGGGGGAACTAATGAAAAACTGTTTTTT
CASSEGGTNEKLFF
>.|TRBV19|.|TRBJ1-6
TGTGCCAGTACCTCGACTCAAATAAGTTCACCCCTCCACTTT
CASTSTQISSPLHF
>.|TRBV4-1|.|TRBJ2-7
TGCGCCAGCAGCCAAGAAGGGACTGCGAGCTCCTACGAGCAGTACTTC
CASSQEGTASSYEQYF
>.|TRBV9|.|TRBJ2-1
TGTGCCAGCAGCGGAGGGAATGAGCAGTTCTTC
CASSGGNEQFF
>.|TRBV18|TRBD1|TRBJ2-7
TGTGCCAGCTCACCAACAGGGGCTTACGAGCAGTACTTC
CASSPTGAYEQYF
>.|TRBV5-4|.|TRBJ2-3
TGTGCCAGCAGCCTGGCAGCAGATACGCAGTATTTT
CASSLAADTQYF
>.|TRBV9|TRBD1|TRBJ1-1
TGTGCCAGCAGCCCCGGGACAGTGCGGGGGACTGAAGCTTTCTTT
CASSPGTVRGTEAFF
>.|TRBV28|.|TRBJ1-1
TGTGCCAGCAGTTTGACCAGGGGAGGCACTGAAGCTTTCTTT
CASSLTRGGTEAFF
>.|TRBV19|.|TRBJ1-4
TGTGCCAGTAGTATAGTGGGGGCAACTAATGAAAAACTGTTTTTT
CASSIVGATNEKLFF
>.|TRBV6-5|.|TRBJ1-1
TGTGCCAGCAGTTACTCGAATTACAACATAGCTGAAGCTTTCTTT
CASSYSNYNIAEAFF
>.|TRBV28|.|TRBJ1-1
TGTGCCAGCAGTTCAGTAGCGGTAAACACTGAAGCTTTCTTT
CASSSVAVNTEAFF
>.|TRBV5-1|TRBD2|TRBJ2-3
TGCGCCAGCAGCCCCGGGACTAGCGGGAGGGCCGTCCCAGATACGCAGTATTTT
CASSPGTSGRAVPDTQYF
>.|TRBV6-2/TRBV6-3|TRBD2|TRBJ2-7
TGTGCCAGCAGCCCTCACCAAGGCGGGAGTAACAACGAGCAGTACTTC
CASSPHQGGSNNEQYF
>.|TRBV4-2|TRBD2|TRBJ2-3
TGTGCCAGCACGAGACTAGCGGATAACACAGATACGCAGTATTTT
CASTRLADNTDTQYF
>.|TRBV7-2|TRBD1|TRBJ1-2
TGTGCCAGCAGCTTAGGTACGGGGACAGGGAGAAATGGCTACACCTTC
CASSLGTGTGRNGYTF
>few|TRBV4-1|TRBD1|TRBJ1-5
TGCGCCAGCAGCCAAGCCCGAGGGACAGATAGCAATCAGCCCCAGCATTTT
CASSQARGTDSNQPQHF
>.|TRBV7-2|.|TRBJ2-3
TGTGCCAGCAGCTTAAGGGGGGGGGCTTCTCTAAACACAGATACGCAGTATTTT
CASSLRGGASLNTDTQYF
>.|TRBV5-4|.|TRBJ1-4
TGTGCCAGCAGCTTGGGGGGCGCAACTAATGAAAAACTGTTTTTT
CASSLGGATNEKLFF
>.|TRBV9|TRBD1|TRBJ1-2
TGTGCCAGCAGCGTAGCGGTCACAGGGGGGAATGGCTACACCTTC
CASSVAVTGGNGYTF
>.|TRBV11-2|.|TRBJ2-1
TGTGCCAGCAGCTTAGCCGGAAATCCGTACAATGAGCAGTTCTTC
CASSLAGNPYNEQFF
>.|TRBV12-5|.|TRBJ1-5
TGTGCTAGTGGTTCCCGATTGAATCAGCCCCAGCATTTT
CASGSRLNQPQHF
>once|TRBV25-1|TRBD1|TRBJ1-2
TGTGCCAGCAGATCGACAGGGGATCGTGGCTACACCTTC
CASRSTGDRGYTF